The rows below give T cell receptor beta chains drawn from one sample of a study of lymphopenia after photon versus proton radiotherapy. Sequenced by immunoSEQ multiplex PCR; TCRdb stores in-frame clones only, minus some. This table holds 40,000 to 45,000 clones, around 83% found once. The starting material was peripheral blood, obtained from a patient treated with proton-based radiotherapy. These receptors originate from a woman in her 70s with pancreatic cancer. The CDR3 runs from the conserved cysteine through the conserved F or W. The order of the fields is clone size, V gene, J gene, D gene, CDR3 protein, CDR3 DNA. A D gene is named only where the DNA matches it firmly. A row's size may be missing; if present it is once, few, many or a size class.

size: .
V: TRBV7-3
J: TRBJ2-1
D: TRBD2
CDR3: CASSLDGGRANEQFF
DNA: TGTGCCAGCAGCTTAGACGGCGGGAGGGCGAATGAGCAGTTCTTC

size: .
V: TRBV27
J: TRBJ1-5
D: .
CDR3: CASSPRSGQPQHF
DNA: TGTGCCAGCAGCCCGAGGAGTGGTCAGCCCCAGCATTTT

size: .
V: TRBV5-1
J: TRBJ2-1
D: TRBD2
CDR3: CASSPSAGGGDNEQFF
DNA: TGCGCCAGCAGCCCCTCAGCGGGAGGAGGAGACAATGAGCAGTTCTTC

size: .
V: TRBV9
J: TRBJ1-1
D: .
CDR3: CASSVGGAANTEAFF
DNA: TGTGCCAGCAGCGTAGGCGGGGCGGCTAACACTGAAGCTTTCTTT

size: .
V: TRBV19
J: TRBJ1-1
D: .
CDR3: CASSWSTNTEAFF
DNA: TGTGCCAGTAGCTGGTCGACGAACACTGAAGCTTTCTTT

size: once
V: TRBV11-3
J: TRBJ2-1
D: TRBD2
CDR3: CASSQGSTGGSNEQFF
DNA: TGTGCCAGCAGCCAAGGTTCTACGGGAGGTAGTAATGAGCAGTTCTTC

size: .
V: TRBV4-2
J: TRBJ2-7
D: TRBD2
CDR3: CASSPSDGRGSYEQYF
DNA: TGTGCCAGCAGCCCCTCTGACGGGAGGGGATCCTACGAGCAGTACTTC

size: .
V: TRBV29-1
J: TRBJ1-1
D: .
CDR3: CSGIKSGTEAFF
DNA: TGCAGCGGTATAAAGTCGGGAACTGAAGCTTTCTTT

size: .
V: TRBV13
J: TRBJ1-2
D: .
CDR3: CASSLRGVGVGYTF
DNA: TGTGCCAGCAGCTTAAGGGGAGTTGGGGTTGGCTACACCTTC

size: .
V: TRBV18
J: TRBJ2-3
D: .
CDR3: CASSPRATASTDTQYF
DNA: TGTGCCAGCTCACCAAGAGCTACAGCTAGCACAGATACGCAGTATTTT

size: few
V: TRBV2
J: TRBJ1-5
D: .
CDR3: CASSEQGSNQPQHF
DNA: TGTGCCAGCAGTGAACAAGGGTCCAATCAGCCCCAGCATTTT

size: .
V: TRBV25-1
J: TRBJ2-2
D: .
CDR3: CASSTPYTGELFF
DNA: TGTGCCAGCAGTACCCCGTACACCGGGGAGCTGTTTTTT

size: .
V: TRBV6-5
J: TRBJ2-2
D: .
CDR3: CASSPEKMSGELFF
DNA: TGTGCCAGCAGTCCTGAAAAGATGTCCGGGGAGCTGTTTTTT

size: .
V: TRBV5-4
J: TRBJ2-3
D: .
CDR3: CASSLGASTDTQYF
DNA: TGTGCCAGCAGCTTAGGGGCTAGCACAGATACGCAGTATTTT

size: .
V: TRBV14
J: TRBJ1-3
D: .
CDR3: CASRGFSGSGNTIYF
DNA: TGTGCCAGCAGGGGATTCTCCGGCTCTGGAAACACCATATATTTT

size: .
V: TRBV19
J: TRBJ2-7
D: TRBD2
CDR3: CASSQGLARFSEQYF
DNA: TGTGCCAGTAGTCAAGGACTAGCACGGTTTAGCGAGCAGTACTTC

size: .
V: TRBV2
J: TRBJ1-4
D: .
CDR3: CASHRDTNEKLFF
DNA: TGTGCCAGCCACAGGGACACTAATGAAAAACTGTTTTTT

size: .
V: TRBV28
J: TRBJ2-3
D: TRBD1
CDR3: CASSGQGLIGDTQYF
DNA: TGTGCCAGCAGTGGACAGGGTTTAATAGGAGATACGCAGTATTTT

size: .
V: TRBV7-9
J: TRBJ1-1
D: .
CDR3: CASSFRSGVGSDTEAFF
DNA: TGTGCCAGCAGCTTTAGATCTGGGGTAGGGTCCGACACTGAAGCTTTCTTT

size: .
V: TRBV7-2
J: TRBJ1-6
D: TRBD1
CDR3: CASSSKVTGDNSPLHF
DNA: TGTGCCAGCAGCTCTAAGGTGACAGGGGATAATTCACCCCTCCACTTT

size: .
V: TRBV27
J: TRBJ1-2
D: TRBD1
CDR3: CASSLYRTGVEYGYTF
DNA: TGTGCCAGCAGTTTATATAGGACAGGGGTCGAGTATGGCTACACCTTC

size: .
V: TRBV7-2
J: TRBJ2-3
D: TRBD2
CDR3: CASSPRGLAGVYDTQYF
DNA: TGTGCCAGCAGCCCGCGCGGACTAGCGGGAGTGTATGATACGCAGTATTTT

size: .
V: TRBV27
J: TRBJ1-3
D: .
CDR3: CASSQSRGAGNTIYF
DNA: TGTGCCAGCAGTCAGAGTAGGGGCGCTGGAAACACCATATATTTT

size: .
V: TRBV18
J: TRBJ2-1
D: TRBD2
CDR3: CASQSPSGSTNEQFF
DNA: TGTGCCAGTCAATCCCCTAGCGGGAGCACGAATGAGCAGTTCTTC

size: once
V: TRBV6-5
J: TRBJ2-2
D: TRBD2
CDR3: CASFNGGTGELFF
DNA: TGTGCCAGCTTTAACGGGGGGACCGGGGAGCTGTTTTTT

size: .
V: TRBV5-1
J: TRBJ2-5
D: .
CDR3: CASSKDGETQYF
DNA: TGCGCCAGCAGCAAGGACGGGGAGACCCAGTACTTC

size: .
V: TRBV4-2
J: TRBJ2-1
D: TRBD2
CDR3: CASSPRTSGGNEQFF
DNA: TGTGCCAGCAGCCCCCGGACTAGCGGGGGGAATGAGCAGTTCTTC

size: .
V: TRBV27
J: TRBJ1-2
D: TRBD1
CDR3: CASSGTGTYKGYTF
DNA: TGTGCCAGCAGCGGGACAGGGACCTACAAAGGCTACACCTTC

size: .
V: TRBV7-2
J: TRBJ2-6
D: TRBD2
CDR3: CASSSLAGGLGANVLTF
DNA: TGTGCCAGCAGCTCTTTAGCGGGAGGGCTTGGGGCCAACGTCCTGACTTTC

size: .
V: TRBV28
J: TRBJ1-3
D: .
CDR3: CASSPAQGGRNTIYF
DNA: TGTGCCAGCAGTCCTGCCCAGGGCGGGCGAAACACCATATATTTT